A selection of T cell receptor beta chains follows, all from one sample in a study of blood T cell repertoires in COVID-19. The method was immunoSEQ multiplex PCR; TCRdb's version includes in-frame clones alone and lacks a portion of them. The table has some 160,000 clones, roughly three quarters seen once. Sequenced material: peripheral blood. These receptors were collected from a man between 60 and 75 years old with acute or convalescent COVID-19. CDR3s include the opening cysteine and the closing phenylalanine or tryptophan. The order of the fields is V gene, D gene, J gene, clone size, CDR3 protein, CDR3 DNA. A D gene is named only where the DNA matches it firmly. Some rows mark clone size as missing; the rest say once, few, many or name a class of expanded clone.

>TRBV3-1/TRBV3-2|TRBD2|TRBJ2-7|-
CASSPGVAGIYEQYF
TGTGCCAGCAGCCCGGGGGTAGCGGGAATATACGAGCAGTACTTC
>TRBV28|-|TRBJ1-1|-
CASSLPPAGLNTEAFF
TGTGCCAGCAGTTTGCCACCAGCAGGGCTGAACACTGAAGCTTTCTTT
>TRBV5-1|-|TRBJ1-1|-
CASSLDRGSPEAFF
TGCGCCAGCAGCTTGGATCGGGGATCCCCTGAAGCTTTCTTT
>TRBV18|TRBD2|TRBJ2-5|-
CASSPLVAGGQETQYF
TGTGCCAGCTCACCACTCGTGGCGGGAGGACAAGAGACCCAGTACTTC
>TRBV2|TRBD1|TRBJ2-4|-
CASSERAGGFAKNIQYF
TGTGCCAGCAGTGAAAGGGCAGGGGGCTTCGCCAAAAACATTCAGTACTTC
>TRBV3-1/TRBV3-2|TRBD1|TRBJ1-5|-
CASSRGTAASNQPQHF
TGTGCCAGCAGCCGGGGGACAGCAGCTAGCAATCAGCCCCAGCATTTT
>TRBV4-2|-|TRBJ1-5|-
CASSRLTDSNQPQHF
TGTGCCAGCAGCCGACTGACAGATAGCAATCAGCCCCAGCATTTT
>TRBV19|TRBD2|TRBJ2-3|-
CASSIGLAVSTDTQYF
TGTGCCAGTAGTATCGGACTAGCGGTTAGCACAGATACGCAGTATTTT
>TRBV7-9|-|TRBJ1-5|-
CASSFGHWGQPQHF
TGTGCCAGCAGCTTTGGACACTGGGGTCAGCCCCAGCATTTT
>TRBV5-1|-|TRBJ1-1|few
CASSLGGGSTEAFF
TGCGCCAGCAGCTTGGGTGGGGGGTCCACTGAAGCTTTCTTT
>TRBV30|-|TRBJ1-6|-
CAWSVRVFGNSPLHF
TGTGCCTGGAGTGTACGGGTGTTTGGTAATTCACCCCTCCACTTT
>TRBV5-4|-|TRBJ2-7|-
CASSSPGTRRYEQYF
TGTGCCAGCAGCTCCCCCGGGACACGCCGCTACGAGCAGTACTTC
>TRBV30|-|TRBJ1-4|-
CACWTGEKLFF
TGTGCCTGTTGGACGGGAGAAAAACTGTTTTTT
>TRBV7-6|-|TRBJ2-7|-
CASSLAQDSTKEQYF
TGTGCCAGCAGCTTAGCGCAGGACTCTACGAAGGAGCAGTACTTC
>TRBV2|TRBD1|TRBJ2-5|-
CASSPRQGAFGETQYF
TGTGCCAGCAGTCCCCGACAGGGGGCGTTCGGGGAGACCCAGTACTTC
>TRBV9|TRBD1|TRBJ2-7|-
CASSVRTGGEQYF
TGTGCCAGCAGCGTGAGGACAGGGGGCGAGCAGTACTTC